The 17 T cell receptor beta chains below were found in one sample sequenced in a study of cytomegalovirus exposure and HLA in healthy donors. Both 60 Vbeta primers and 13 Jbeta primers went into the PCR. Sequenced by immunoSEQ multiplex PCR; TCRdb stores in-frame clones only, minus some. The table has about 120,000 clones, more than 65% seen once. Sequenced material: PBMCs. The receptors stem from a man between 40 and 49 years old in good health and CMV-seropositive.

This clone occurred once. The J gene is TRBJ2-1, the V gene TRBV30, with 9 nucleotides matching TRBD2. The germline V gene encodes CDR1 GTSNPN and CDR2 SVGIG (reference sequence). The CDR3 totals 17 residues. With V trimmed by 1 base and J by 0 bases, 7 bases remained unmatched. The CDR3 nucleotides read TGTGCCTGGAGTGGACTAGCGGATCAAAGCTCCTACAATGAGCAGTTCTTC. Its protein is CAWSGLADQSSYNEQFF.

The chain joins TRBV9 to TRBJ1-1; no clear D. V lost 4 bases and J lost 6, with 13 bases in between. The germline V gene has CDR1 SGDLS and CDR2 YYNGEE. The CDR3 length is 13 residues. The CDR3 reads CASSPLLGPEAFF. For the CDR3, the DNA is TGTGCCAGCAGCCCCCTCCTGGGCCCTGAAGCTTTCTTT.

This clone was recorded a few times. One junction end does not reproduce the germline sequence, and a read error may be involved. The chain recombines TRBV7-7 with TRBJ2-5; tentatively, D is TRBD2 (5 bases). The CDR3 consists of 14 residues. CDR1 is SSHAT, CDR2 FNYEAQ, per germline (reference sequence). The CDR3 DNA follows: TGTGCTAGCAGCGATGCCGGGGTCGGGGAGACCCAGTACTTC. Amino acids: CASSDAGVGETQYF.

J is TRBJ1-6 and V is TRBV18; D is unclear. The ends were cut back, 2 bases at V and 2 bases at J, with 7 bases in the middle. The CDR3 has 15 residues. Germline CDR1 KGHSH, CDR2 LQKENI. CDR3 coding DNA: TGTGCCAGCTCACCAACCCAGGCCTATAATTCACCCCTCCACTTT. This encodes CASSPTQAYNSPLHF.

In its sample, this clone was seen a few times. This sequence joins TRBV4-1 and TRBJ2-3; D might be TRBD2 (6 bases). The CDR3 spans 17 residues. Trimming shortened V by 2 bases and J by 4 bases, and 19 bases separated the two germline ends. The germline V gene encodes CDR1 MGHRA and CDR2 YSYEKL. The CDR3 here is CASSQRGSGGKADTQYF. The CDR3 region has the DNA TGCGCCAGCAGCCAACGCGGTAGTGGGGGGAAGGCAGATACGCAGTATTTT.

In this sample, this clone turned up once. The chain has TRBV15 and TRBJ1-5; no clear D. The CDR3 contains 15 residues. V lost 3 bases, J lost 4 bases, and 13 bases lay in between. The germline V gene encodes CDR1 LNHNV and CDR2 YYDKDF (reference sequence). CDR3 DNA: TGTGCCACCAGCAGTAGAGGGCGCAGAAATCAGCCCCAGCATTTT. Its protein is CATSSRGRRNQPQHF. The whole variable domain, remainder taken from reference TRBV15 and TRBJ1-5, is DAMVIQNPRYQVTQFGKPVTLSCSQTLNHNVMYWYQQKSSQAPKLLFHYYDKDFNNEADTPDNFQSRRPNTSFCFLDIRSPGLGDTAMYLCATSSRGRRNQPQHFGDGTRLSIL.

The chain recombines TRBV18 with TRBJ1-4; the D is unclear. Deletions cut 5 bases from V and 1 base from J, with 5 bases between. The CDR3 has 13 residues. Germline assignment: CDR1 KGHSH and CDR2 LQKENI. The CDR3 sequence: CASSYGTNEKLFF. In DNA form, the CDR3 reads TGTGCCAGCTCATACGGAACTAATGAAAAACTGTTTTTT.

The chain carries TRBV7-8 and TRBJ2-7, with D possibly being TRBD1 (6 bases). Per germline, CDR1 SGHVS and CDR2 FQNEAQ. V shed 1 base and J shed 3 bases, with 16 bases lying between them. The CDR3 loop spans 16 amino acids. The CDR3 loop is CASSLGGARGYYEQYF. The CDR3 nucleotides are TGTGCCAGCAGCTTAGGAGGAGCCAGGGGCTACTACGAGCAGTACTTC.

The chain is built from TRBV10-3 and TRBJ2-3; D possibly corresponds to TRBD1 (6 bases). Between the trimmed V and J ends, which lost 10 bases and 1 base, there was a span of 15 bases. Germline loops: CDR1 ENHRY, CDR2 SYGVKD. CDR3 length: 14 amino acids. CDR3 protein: CATLQGWGTDTQYF. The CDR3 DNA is TGTGCCACCCTACAGGGCTGGGGCACAGATACGCAGTATTTT.

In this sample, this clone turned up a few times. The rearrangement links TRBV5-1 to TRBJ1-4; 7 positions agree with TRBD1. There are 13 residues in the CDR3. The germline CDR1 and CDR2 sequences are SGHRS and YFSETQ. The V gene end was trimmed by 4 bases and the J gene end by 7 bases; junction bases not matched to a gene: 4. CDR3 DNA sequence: TGCGCCAGCAGCCCACAGGGGAGTGAAAAACTGTTTTTT. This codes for CASSPQGSEKLFF.

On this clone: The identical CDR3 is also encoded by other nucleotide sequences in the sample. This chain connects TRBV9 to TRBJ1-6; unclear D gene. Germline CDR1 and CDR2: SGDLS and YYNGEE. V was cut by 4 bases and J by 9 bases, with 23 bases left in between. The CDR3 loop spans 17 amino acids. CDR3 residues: CASSLGLGATSSSPLHF. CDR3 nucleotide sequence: TGTGCCAGCAGCCTAGGGCTGGGCGCAACGTCGAGTTCACCCCTCCACTTT.

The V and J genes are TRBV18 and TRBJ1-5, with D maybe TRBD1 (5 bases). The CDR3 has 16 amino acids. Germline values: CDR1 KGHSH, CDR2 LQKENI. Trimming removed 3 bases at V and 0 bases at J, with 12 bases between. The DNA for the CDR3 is TGTGCCAGCTCACCTGATCAGGGTGGTAGCAATCAGCCCCAGCATTTT. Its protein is CASSPDQGGSNQPQHF.

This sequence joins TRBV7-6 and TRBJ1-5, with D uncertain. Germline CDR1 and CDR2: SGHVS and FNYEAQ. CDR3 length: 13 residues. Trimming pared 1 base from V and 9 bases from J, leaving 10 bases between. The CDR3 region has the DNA TGTGCCAGCAGCTTAGACGCGGCGGGGCCCCAGCATTTT. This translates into CASSLDAAGPQHF.

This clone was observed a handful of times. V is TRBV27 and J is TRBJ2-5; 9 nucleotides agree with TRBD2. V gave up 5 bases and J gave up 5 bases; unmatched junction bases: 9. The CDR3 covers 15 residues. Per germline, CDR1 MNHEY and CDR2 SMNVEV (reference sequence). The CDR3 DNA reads TGTGCCAGCAGTCGTCATCGGCTAGCGGGGGAGACCCAGTACTTC. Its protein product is CASSRHRLAGETQYF.

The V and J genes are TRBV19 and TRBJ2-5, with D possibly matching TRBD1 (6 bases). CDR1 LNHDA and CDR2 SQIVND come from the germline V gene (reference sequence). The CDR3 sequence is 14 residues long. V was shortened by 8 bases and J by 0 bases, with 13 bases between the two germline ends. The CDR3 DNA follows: TGTGCCAGTCGGACAAGGGGGAACCAAGAGACCCAGTACTTC. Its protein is CASRTRGNQETQYF.

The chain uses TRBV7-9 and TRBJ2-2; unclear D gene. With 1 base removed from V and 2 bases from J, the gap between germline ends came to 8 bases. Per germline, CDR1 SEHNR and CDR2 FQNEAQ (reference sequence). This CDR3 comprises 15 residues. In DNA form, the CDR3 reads TGTGCCAGCAGCTTAGTCTCTCTAAACACCGGGGAGCTGTTTTTT. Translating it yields CASSLVSLNTGELFF.

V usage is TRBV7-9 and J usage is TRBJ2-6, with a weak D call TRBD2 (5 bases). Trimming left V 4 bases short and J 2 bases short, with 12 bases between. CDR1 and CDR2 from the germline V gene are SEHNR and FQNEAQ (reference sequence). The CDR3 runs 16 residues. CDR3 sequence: CASSSGTGAGANVLTF. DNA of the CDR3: TGTGCCAGCAGCTCGGGAACGGGTGCTGGGGCCAACGTCCTGACTTTC.